Listed below are T cell receptor beta chains from one sample, sequenced in a study of T cell responses to AZD1222 COVID-19 vaccine. Assay: immunoSEQ multiplex PCR; the TCRdb copy retains only in-frame clones and omits some. The sample lists around 170,000 clones, roughly 93% occurring once. The sample consisted of peripheral blood, taken on day 0 of AZD1222 vaccination. Source of these receptors: an adult in good health. Each CDR3 is given with its conserved first and last residue. D genes are given only for firm matches. Some rows mark clone size as missing; the rest say once, few, many or name a class of expanded clone.

CDR3 length | J gene | clone size | D gene | V gene | CDR3 DNA | CDR3 protein
13 | TRBJ2-4 | NA | NA | TRBV15 | TGTGCCACCAGCAGAGTCTGGGAAAACATTCAGTACTTC | CATSRVWENIQYF
15 | TRBJ1-5 | NA | NA | TRBV4-1 | TGCGCCAGCAGCCAAGACCGGGGTAGCAATCAGCCCCAGCATTTT | CASSQDRGSNQPQHF
15 | TRBJ2-7 | NA | TRBD2 | TRBV6-5 | TGTGCCAGCAGGACCTTGACTAGCGGGTTTTACGAGCAGTACTTC | CASRTLTSGFYEQYF
16 | TRBJ1-5 | NA | NA | TRBV6-6 | TGTGCCAGCAGCCAATCCGGCGGGGGGGCCAATCAGCCCCAGCATTTT | CASSQSGGGANQPQHF
14 | TRBJ2-7 | NA | NA | TRBV4-1 | TGCGCCAGCAGCCATTGGGTCCAGTACTACGAGCAGTACTTC | CASSHWVQYYEQYF
15 | TRBJ2-2 | once | NA | TRBV5-6 | TGTGCCAGCAGCTTGGGTTACCCGAACACCGGGGAGCTGTTTTTT | CASSLGYPNTGELFF
13 | TRBJ1-1 | NA | NA | TRBV5-1 | TGCGCCAGCAGCGAGGGACGGAACACTGAAGCTTTCTTT | CASSEGRNTEAFF
15 | TRBJ2-2 | NA | TRBD2 | TRBV19 | TGTGCCAGTAGGGGACTAGCGCACGACACCGGGGAGCTGTTTTTT | CASRGLAHDTGELFF
16 | TRBJ2-1 | NA | TRBD2 | TRBV10-1 | TGCGCCAGCAGCGACGGACTAGCGGGAGTCCGCAATGAGCAGTTCTTC | CASSDGLAGVRNEQFF
14 | TRBJ1-5 | NA | TRBD1 | TRBV6-2/TRBV6-3 | TGTGCCAGCAGTCGGACAGGGGTAACTCAGCCCCAGCATTTT | CASSRTGVTQPQHF
14 | TRBJ1-1 | NA | NA | TRBV5-1 | TGCGCCAGCAGCTTGGGACAGCCGAACACTGAAGCTTTCTTT | CASSLGQPNTEAFF
15 | TRBJ2-1 | NA | TRBD1 | TRBV27 | TGTGCCAGCAGACTTGACAGGGAGTCCAACAATGAGCAGTTCTTC | CASRLDRESNNEQFF
17 | TRBJ2-5 | NA | TRBD2 | TRBV2 | TGTGCCAGCAGTGAAGGACTAGCGGGAGGTAAACAAGAGACCCAGTACTTC | CASSEGLAGGKQETQYF
14 | TRBJ1-2 | few | NA | TRBV5-4 | TGTGCCAGCAGCTCCGGGACACAGAACTATGGCTACACCTTC | CASSSGTQNYGYTF
17 | TRBJ1-1 | NA | NA | TRBV10-3 | TGTGCCATCAGTGACCCCGGGGGCGTAAATTGGAACACTGAAGCTTTCTTT | CAISDPGGVNWNTEAFF
16 | TRBJ1-3 | once | NA | TRBV3-1/TRBV3-2 | TGTGCCAGCAGCCCAATGACTCCCAGCTCTGGAAACACCATATATTTT | CASSPMTPSSGNTIYF
16 | TRBJ2-7 | NA | NA | TRBV27 | TGTGCCAGCAGTTTCAGTGGGGGGAATCGGTTGTACGAGCAGTACTTC | CASSFSGGNRLYEQYF
17 | TRBJ1-2 | once | NA | TRBV7-8 | TGTGCCAGCAGCTTAGAATCACAGGACCTAACCCCCTATGGCTACACCTTC | CASSLESQDLTPYGYTF
13 | TRBJ1-2 | NA | TRBD1 | TRBV6-2/TRBV6-3 | TGTGCCAGCAGTCAGACAGGGTCGGATGGCTACACCTTC | CASSQTGSDGYTF
15 | TRBJ1-2 | NA | NA | TRBV29-1 | TGCAGCGTTGAAGCCCCCGCGGTTAAATTCTATGGCTACACCTTC | CSVEAPAVKFYGYTF
13 | TRBJ1-6 | NA | NA | TRBV4-2 | TGTGCCAGCAGCCGAAGGACGGCTGAGACCCTCCACTTT | CASSRRTAETLHF
14 | TRBJ2-1 | NA | NA | TRBV5-1 | TGCGCCAGCAGCTTAACAGATCCCGGCAATGAGCAGTTCTTC | CASSLTDPGNEQFF
14 | TRBJ2-7 | NA | TRBD1 | TRBV27 | TGTGCCAGCAGTTCAGGGGGCTGGTCTTCCGAGCAGTACTTC | CASSSGGWSSEQYF
13 | TRBJ1-1 | NA | NA | TRBV11-3 | TGTGCCAGCAGCTTAGGACAAAACACTGAAGCTTTCTTT | CASSLGQNTEAFF
14 | TRBJ2-7 | NA | NA | TRBV4-1 | TGCGCCAGCAGCCAATATCTCAGTTCCTACGAGCAGTACTTC | CASSQYLSSYEQYF
16 | TRBJ2-4 | few | TRBD2 | TRBV7-2 | TGTGCCAGCAGCTTAGAAAGCGGGGGGGCCAAAAACATTCAGTACTTC | CASSLESGGAKNIQYF
16 | TRBJ2-7 | NA | NA | TRBV27 | TGTGCCAGCAGTTTTTCGATTCCGGGTGGTCCCTACGAGCAGTACTTC | CASSFSIPGGPYEQYF
15 | TRBJ2-1 | NA | TRBD1 | TRBV7-3 | TGTGCCAGCAGCTCGGGGACAGGGGGCTACAATGAGCAGTTCTTC | CASSSGTGGYNEQFF
13 | TRBJ2-7 | NA | NA | TRBV1 | TGCACCAGCCCCGGGGCAGACTCCTACGAGCAGTACTTC | CTSPGADSYEQYF
16 | TRBJ2-3 | few | NA | TRBV2 | TGTGCCAGCAGTAATGGACAGCGCCGAATCACAGATACGCAGTATTTT | CASSNGQRRITDTQYF
15 | TRBJ2-1 | NA | NA | TRBV7-3 | TGTGCCAGCAGCTTATATGGGGAGCCCTACAATGAGCAGTTCTTC | CASSLYGEPYNEQFF
15 | TRBJ2-6 | NA | NA | TRBV19 | TGTGCCAGTAGGCAGACGGGCTCTGGGGCCAACGTCCTGACTTTC | CASRQTGSGANVLTF
13 | TRBJ1-1 | once | NA | TRBV27 | TGTGCCAGCAGTTTTACGGACAACACTGAAGCTTTCTTT | CASSFTDNTEAFF